The clone carrying this T cell receptor (beta chain) occurred once. Per the authors' pipeline: Estimation of nucleated cell counts was performed using reference gene primer amplification. The assay was immunoSEQ multiplex PCR, and TCRdb's table has in-frame clones only and misses some. Clone size and V and J calls were adopted from that table, with D and trimming inferred from the DNA. The table lists some 260,000 clones, about 86% of them singletons. The data were obtained in a study of blood T cell repertoires in COVID-19. On the study more broadly: Material from acute and convalescent COVID-19 was sourced from the United States, Italy and Spain. Nucleic acid was either cDNA or gDNA, and it came from T cells, B-cell-depleted T cells, or PBMCs.

The sequenced sample consisted of peripheral blood. This receptor was identified in an elderly man with acute or convalescent COVID-19.

The CDR3 nucleotides are TGCGCCAGCAGCTTCAGGGGTTCCTACAATGAGCAGTTCTTC. Its translation is CASSFRGSYNEQFF. The chain joins TRBV5-1 to TRBJ2-1; D possibly corresponds to TRBD1 (6 bases). With 2 bases removed from V and 1 base from J, the gap between germline ends came to 7 bases. From germline, CDR1 is SGHRS and CDR2 YFSETQ. The CDR3 has 14 amino acids.